These T cell receptor beta chains were read from a single sample in a study of blood T cell repertoires in COVID-19. The assay was immunoSEQ multiplex PCR, and TCRdb's table has in-frame clones only and misses some. The sample carries roughly 260,000 clones, around 87% recorded once. Specimen: PBMCs or T cells enriched from blood (not recorded which). These TCRs come from a woman aged 25 to 39 with acute COVID-19. Both conserved end residues are part of each CDR3. The D gene is left open where the match is weak. Some rows have no size entry. The others give once, few or many, or a class for an expanded clone.

. | TRBJ2-5 | TRBV6-1 | . | CASSEDSFQETQYF | TGTGCCAGCAGTGAAGATAGCTTCCAAGAGACCCAGTACTTC
. | TRBJ1-2 | TRBV19 | TRBD1 | CASSIFGQDYGYTF | TGTGCCAGTAGTATCTTTGGACAGGACTATGGCTACACCTTC
once | TRBJ2-6 | TRBV7-3 | . | CASSLDQAFLGANVLTF | TGTGCCAGCAGCTTAGATCAGGCCTTCTTAGGGGCCAACGTCCTGACTTTC
few | TRBJ2-1 | TRBV2 | . | CASRRNLAPTYNEQFF | TGTGCCAGCAGGCGAAACCTAGCGCCCACCTACAATGAGCAGTTCTTC
. | TRBJ2-7 | TRBV7-8 | TRBD2 | CASSPYGSGRTYEQYF | TGTGCCAGCAGCCCTTACGGCAGCGGGAGGACCTACGAGCAGTACTTC
. | TRBJ1-4 | TRBV15 | . | CATSKTPRASNEKLFF | TGTGCCACCAGCAAAACCCCTCGAGCTTCTAATGAAAAACTGTTTTTT
. | TRBJ1-5 | TRBV19 | . | CASSIVGRRNQPQHF | TGTGCCAGTAGTATAGTAGGGAGGCGCAATCAGCCCCAGCATTTT
. | TRBJ2-7 | TRBV19 | . | CASSFSSGSSYEQYF | TGTGCCAGTAGTTTCTCCAGCGGAAGCTCCTACGAGCAGTACTTC
. | TRBJ2-7 | TRBV27 | . | CASSLGGTYEQYF | TGTGCCAGCAGTTTAGGCGGGACCTACGAGCAGTACTTC
. | TRBJ2-3 | TRBV4-1 | . | CASSFRLSTDTQYF | TGCGCCAGCAGCTTCCGACTCTCCACAGATACGCAGTATTTT
. | TRBJ2-1 | TRBV6-1 | TRBD1 | CASSEGQGDHEQFF | TGTGCCAGCAGTGAAGGACAGGGCGACCATGAGCAGTTCTTC
once | TRBJ2-3 | TRBV29-1 | . | CSVTAWSVAQRTDTQYF | TGCAGCGTAACCGCATGGTCGGTAGCTCAACGCACAGATACGCAGTATTTT
once | TRBJ1-2 | TRBV25-1 | . | CASSDYRDYGYTF | TGTGCCAGCAGTGATTACCGAGACTATGGCTACACCTTC
. | TRBJ2-5 | TRBV7-9 | TRBD1 | CASSGADRGGFGETQYF | TGTGCCAGCAGCGGGGCTGACAGGGGAGGATTTGGAGAGACCCAGTACTTC
once | TRBJ2-5 | TRBV27 | TRBD2 | CASSFVAGRPGETQYF | TGTGCCAGCAGTTTCGTAGCGGGACGCCCGGGAGAGACCCAGTACTTC
once | TRBJ1-4 | TRBV7-9 | . | CASSFGGGASPFGEKLFF | TGTGCCAGCAGCTTCGGGGGGGGCGCCTCCCCCTTCGGAGAAAAACTGTTTTTT
. | TRBJ1-1 | TRBV18 | . | CASSPGPWLGAFF | TGTGCCAGCTCACCAGGCCCGTGGCTTGGCGCTTTCTTT
. | TRBJ2-6 | TRBV5-1 | TRBD1 | CASAQGAGANVLTF | TGCGCCAGCGCACAGGGGGCTGGGGCCAACGTCCTGACTTTC
. | TRBJ1-1 | TRBV7-9 | . | CASSLEGVNTEAFF | TGTGCCAGCAGCTTAGAGGGGGTGAACACTGAAGCTTTCTTT
once | TRBJ2-7 | TRBV5-5 | TRBD2 | CASSQGLARGEQYF | TGTGCCAGCAGCCAGGGACTAGCCAGGGGTGAGCAGTACTTC